This TCR beta chain was identified during a study of blood T cells in healthy people across ages. This CDR3 has 13 amino acids. Germline lookup yields CDR1 SQVTM and CDR2 ANQGSEA. The germline V and J ends were trimmed by 1 base and 0 bases, with 5 bases remaining between them. Comments on this clonotype: Antigen unknown.

Sample-barcoded 5' priming and a J-beta primer mix drove a second PCR of 7 to 11 cycles. There were at least 3 million CDR3-containing paired-end reads obtained from each sample. TCRdb reprocessed the 5' RACE reads via MiXCR and lists one record per CDR3 protein. The sample includes fewer than 2 million distinct CDR3 sequences, 35% to 50% of them seen just once. The study, taken as a whole, reports: Naive CD4+ cell counts and diversity both ran higher in long-lived than in aged donors.

Russia was home to the donors, healthy Caucasian individuals aged about 6 to 90. Each individual donor underwent a draw of roughly 10 milliliters of peripheral blood. What was sequenced was blood. The chain has TRBV29-1 and TRBJ2-3, with D unresolved. The sequence was collected from a human donor in good health. CDR3 protein: CSVEVKSTDTQYF. The CDR3 DNA reads TGCAGCGTTGAAGTGAAAAGCACAGATACGCAGTATTTT.